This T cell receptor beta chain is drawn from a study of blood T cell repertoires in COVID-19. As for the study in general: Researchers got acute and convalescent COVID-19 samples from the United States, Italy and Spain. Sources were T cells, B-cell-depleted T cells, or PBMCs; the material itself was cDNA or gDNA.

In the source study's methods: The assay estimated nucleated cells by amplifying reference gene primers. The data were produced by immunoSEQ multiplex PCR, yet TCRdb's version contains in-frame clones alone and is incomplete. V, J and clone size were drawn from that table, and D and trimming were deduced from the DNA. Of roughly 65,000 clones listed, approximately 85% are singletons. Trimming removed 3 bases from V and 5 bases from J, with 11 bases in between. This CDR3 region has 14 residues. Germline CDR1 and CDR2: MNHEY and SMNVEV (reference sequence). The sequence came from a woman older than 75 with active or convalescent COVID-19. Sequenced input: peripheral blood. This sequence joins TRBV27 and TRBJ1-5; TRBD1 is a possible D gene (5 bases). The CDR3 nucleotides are TGTGCCAGCAGTTTCTTAGGGGAAGATCAGCCCCAGCATTTT. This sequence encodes CASSFLGEDQPQHF.